This TCR beta chain derives from a study of blood T cells in healthy people across ages. Study results and limitations: Researchers said unsorted PBMCs prevented a conclusive naive versus antigen-experienced comparison.

Next came a second PCR, run for roughly 7 to 12 cycles, which used a sample-barcoded 5' primer along with a J-beta primer mix. Each cDNA molecule received a tag from a template-switch adaptor that had 12 random nucleotides. TCRdb recomputed calls from the 5' RACE reads with MiXCR, one row per CDR3 protein. The sample lists roughly 1 million distinct CDR3 sequences, 20% to 25% occurring once. This clonotype has only a few counts. The antigen remains unidentified. The same sample was also studied in work on T cells of mothers and their children.

The source of this sequence is a girl aged 2-9 years in good health. Sequenced input: blood.

CDR3 sequence reads: CASSLELRSEQFF. In nucleotides, the CDR3 is TGCGCCAGCAGCTTGGAACTCCGTAGCGAGCAGTTCTTC. This sequence joins TRBV5-1 and TRBJ2-1; no reliable D call. The CDR3 extends over 13 amino acids. Trimming took off 0 bases at V and 10 bases at J, with 11 bases between the two ends. Germline V lookup: CDR1 SGHRS, CDR2 YFSETQ.